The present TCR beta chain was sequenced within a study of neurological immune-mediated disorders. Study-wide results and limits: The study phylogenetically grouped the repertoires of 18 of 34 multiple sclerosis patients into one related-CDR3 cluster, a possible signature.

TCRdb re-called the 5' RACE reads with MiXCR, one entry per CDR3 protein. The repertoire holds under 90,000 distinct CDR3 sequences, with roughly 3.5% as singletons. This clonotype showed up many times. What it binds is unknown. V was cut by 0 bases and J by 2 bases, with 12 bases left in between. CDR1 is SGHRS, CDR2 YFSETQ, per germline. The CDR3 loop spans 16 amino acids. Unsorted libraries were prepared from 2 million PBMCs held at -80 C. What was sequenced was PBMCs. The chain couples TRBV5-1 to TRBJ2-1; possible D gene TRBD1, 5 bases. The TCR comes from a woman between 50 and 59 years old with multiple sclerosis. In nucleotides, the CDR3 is TGCGCCAGCAGCTTGGACCTTACAGGAACCTACAATGAGCAGTTCTTC. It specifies CASSLDLTGTYNEQFF.